This TCR beta chain was sequenced in a study of T cells in women clearing cervical HPV infection. Across the whole study: HLA type could not be excluded as a confounder.

Method: immunoSEQ multiplex PCR; TCRdb's copy keeps in-frame clones and lacks some. The specimen's table records tens of thousands of clones. All participants had a single incident cervical HPV16 infection, and prevalent HPV16 infections were excluded. Sequencing input: blood buffy coat. The source of this sequence is a woman between 18 and 69 years old with a cervical HPV16 infection that either progressed to CIN3+ or cleared (not recorded which).

CDR3 DNA (partial): TGTGCCAGCAGCTCGCGCGGGGGGATTCACAATGAG. Translation: CASSSRGGIHNE. The full CDR3 reads CASSSRGGIHNEQFF. The genes are TRBV7-9 and TRBJ2-1, with TRBD2 matching 8 bases. The read ends 3 residues shy of where the CDR3 ends; the end is completed using the germline J gene. This CDR3 comprises 15 residues. Germline loops: CDR1 SEHNR, CDR2 FQNEAQ (reference sequence). J was trimmed by 5 bases and V by 4 bases; bases with no gene match: 7.